This T cell receptor beta chain originates from a study of blood T cell repertoires in COVID-19. In the study's own analysis: The assay estimated nucleated cells by amplifying reference gene primers. The assay was immunoSEQ multiplex PCR, and TCRdb's table has in-frame clones only and misses some. D and trimming come from the DNA, and the V and J calls and clone size come from that table. The table includes about 83,000 clones, approximately 81% detected once. This clone was found a few times. Germline CDR1 is MNHEY and CDR2 is SMNVEV (reference sequence). Germline trimming cut 2 bases from V and 8 bases from J; bases unmatched to any gene: 14. The CDR3 is made up of 17 amino acids.

The chain combines TRBV27 with TRBJ1-4, with 7 bases fitting TRBD1. Sequencing used peripheral blood. The origin of this receptor is a woman aged 80 or over with acute or convalescent COVID-19. The CDR3 bases are TGTGCCAGCAGTTTACAGAGTGGGGGTCTGACAGGGGAAAAACTGTTTTTT. Protein sequence: CASSLQSGGLTGEKLFF.